The 14 T cell receptor beta chains below were found in one sample sequenced in a study of cytomegalovirus exposure and HLA in healthy donors. The PCR employed 60 Vbeta primers together with 13 Jbeta primers. Only in-frame clones appear in the TCRdb table, and some are missing; sequencing was by immunoSEQ multiplex PCR. Of 150,000 to 200,000 clones in the sample, 82% were seen once. Sequenced material: PBMCs. These receptors were collected from a girl between 5 and 17 years old in good health and CMV-seropositive.

This chain uses TRBV5-4 with TRBJ2-7, with D possibly TRBD1 on 6 matching bases. The CDR3 extends over 15 amino acids. From germline, CDR1 is SGHNT and CDR2 YYREEE (reference sequence). With 0 bases removed from V and 2 bases from J, the gap between germline ends came to 12 bases. CDR3 DNA: TGTGCCAGCAGCTTGGGAGTAGGGGGTACCTACGAGCAGTACTTC. Translated: CASSLGVGGTYEQYF.

The sample holds a few counts of this clone. This rearrangement joins TRBV5-1 to TRBJ1-1; TRBD1 might be the D (6 bases). Trimming pared 0 bases from V and 5 bases from J, leaving 11 bases between. Germline assignment: CDR1 SGHRS and CDR2 YFSETQ. The CDR3 contains 14 residues. The CDR3, as DNA: TGCGCCAGCAGCTTGGAGGGGGGGGTTACTGAAGCTTTCTTT. This codes for CASSLEGGVTEAFF.

The chain uses TRBV5-1 and TRBJ2-1; TRBD2 might be the D (6 bases). This CDR3 has 15 residues. V shed 0 bases and J shed 6 bases, with 13 bases lying between them. Germline V gives CDR1 SGHRS, CDR2 YFSETQ. CDR3 coding DNA: TGCGCCAGCAGCTTGGGAGACGCGGGGTTCAATGAGCAGTTCTTC. As protein: CASSLGDAGFNEQFF. Full variable domain (outside the CDR3, taken from reference TRBV5-1 and TRBJ2-1): KAGVTQTPRYLIKTRGQQVTLSCSPISGHRSVSWYQQTPGQGLQFLFEYFSETQRNKGNFPGRFSGRQFSNSRSEMNVSTLELGDSALYLCASSLGDAGFNEQFFGPGTRLTVL.

This clone is a singleton in its sample. The chain links TRBV4-1 to TRBJ2-1; TRBD1 agrees at 8 bases. V shed 3 bases, J shed 12 bases, and the junction held 4 bases outside the gene matches. Germline CDR1 is MGHRA and CDR2 is YSYEKL. CDR3 length: 12 amino acids. CDR3 bases: TGCGCCAGCAGCCACGTCGGGACAGGGCAGTTCTTC. It codes for CASSHVGTGQFF.

This chain uses TRBV4-1 with TRBJ2-1; a weak D match, TRBD1 (5 bases). The germline V and J ends were trimmed by 0 bases and 0 bases, with 12 bases remaining between them. Germline-derived CDR1 and CDR2 are MGHRA and YSYEKL. The CDR3 is 17 amino acids. Written as DNA, the CDR3 is TGCGCCAGCAGCCAAGAAGGGGCCTCGAGCTCCTACAATGAGCAGTTCTTC. It codes for CASSQEGASSSYNEQFF.

This clone has a handful of counts. The chain employs TRBV28 and TRBJ2-3; D is unclear. V lost 6 bases and J 0 bases, leaving 4 bases between the germline ends. The length of the CDR3 is 12 residues. Germline CDR1 is MDHEN and CDR2 is SYDVKM. CDR3 in amino acids: CASSLSTDTQYF. In nucleotides, the CDR3 is TGTGCCAGCAGCCTAAGCACAGATACGCAGTATTTT. Complete variable domain (other parts from reference TRBV28 and TRBJ2-3): DVKVTQSSRYLVKRTGEKVFLECVQDMDHENMFWYRQDPGLGLRLIYFSYDVKMKEKGDIPEGYSVSREKKERFSLILESASTNQTSMYLCASSLSTDTQYFGPGTRLTVL.

This clone was recorded once. The CDR3 is CASSSRVPGELFF. For the CDR3, the DNA is TGTGCCAGCAGTTCCAGGGTCCCCGGGGAGCTGTTTTTT. The rearrangement links TRBV28 to TRBJ2-2, with a tentative D call TRBD1 (5 bases). The CDR3 is made up of 13 amino acids. In germline, CDR1 is MDHEN, CDR2 SYDVKM. Trimming cost V 4 bases and J 6 bases, with 9 bases left between them.

This clone turned up a few times. The genes are TRBV5-4 and TRBJ2-3; 8 nucleotides agree with TRBD1. CDR1 is SGHNT, CDR2 YYREEE, per germline (reference sequence). CDR3 length: 15 residues. The junction had 9 bases not matched to a gene; V was cut back by 3 bases and J by 6 bases. The CDR3 spells CASSSGGWMGDTQYF. The DNA for the CDR3 is TGTGCCAGCAGCTCAGGGGGCTGGATGGGGGATACGCAGTATTTT.

The chain couples TRBV7-9 to TRBJ2-1; D is unclear. V was trimmed by 3 bases and J by 0 bases, leaving 12 bases between them. Germline V lookup: CDR1 SEHNR, CDR2 FQNEAQ (reference sequence). This CDR3 region has 16 residues. The DNA for the CDR3 is TGTGCCAGCAGCTTGGTTGCCGCCAGCTCCTACAATGAGCAGTTCTTC. It specifies CASSLVAASSYNEQFF.

V and J are TRBV5-4 and TRBJ1-2, with 7 bases fitting TRBD1. This CDR3 spans 14 amino acids. CDR1 and CDR2 (germline): SGHNT, YYREEE (reference sequence). With V trimmed by 4 bases and J by 7 bases, 10 bases remained unmatched. CDR3 coding DNA: TGTGCCAGCAGCACTCAGAACAGGGGTTTTGGCTACACCTTC. Translation gives CASSTQNRGFGYTF.

The chain joins TRBV4-2 to TRBJ2-7, with 10 bases lining up with TRBD1. The J segment lost 2 bases and the V segment lost 0 bases, leaving 4 bases of the junction unmatched. Germline loops: CDR1 LGHNA, CDR2 YNFKEQ. This CDR3 is built from 16 residues. The CDR3 region is CASSQDGGQGAYEQYF. In DNA form, the CDR3 reads TGTGCCAGCAGCCAAGATGGAGGACAGGGGGCCTACGAGCAGTACTTC.

The chain couples TRBV9 to TRBJ2-2; D is undetermined. Germline V gene sequence: CDR1 SGDLS, CDR2 YYNGEE. The CDR3 is made up of 12 amino acids. The V end was cut by 4 bases, the J end by 6 bases, with 7 bases between. The CDR3 sequence: CASSQVPGELFF. The CDR3 coding sequence is TGTGCCAGCAGCCAGGTCCCCGGGGAGCTGTTTTTT.

The V call is TRBV25-1, the J call TRBJ2-7, with 11 bases matching TRBD1. From germline, CDR1 is MGHDK and CDR2 SYGVNS. Unmatched junction bases numbered 5, after V lost 4 bases and J lost 3 bases. This CDR3 is 15 amino acids long. CDR3 amino acids: CASSARDRGSYEQYF. CDR3 coding DNA: TGTGCCAGCAGTGCCCGGGACAGGGGGAGCTACGAGCAGTACTTC.

The count of this clone is one. The J gene is TRBJ2-3, the V gene TRBV10-2; 10 bases match TRBD2. Trimming removed 6 bases from V and 4 bases from J; junction bases left unmatched: 4. The germline V gene encodes CDR1 WSHSY and CDR2 SAAADI. The CDR3 consists of 14 residues. Written as DNA, the CDR3 is TGCGCCAGCAGACCCGGACTAGCGGCAGATACGCAGTATTTT. Translated, it gives CASRPGLAADTQYF.